The 7 T cell receptor beta chains listed next were all sequenced from one sample in a study of CD8+ T cells in alopecia areata (dated by TCRdb to the late 2010s). The protocol used for the library was the immunoSEQ multiplex PCR assay. To provide template for TCR sequencing, every sample had RNA extracted and reverse transcribed into cDNA. Entries here come from immuneACCESS through TCRdb and include only in-frame sequences with V and J called. Some clones fail to appear in such tables; in the studies checked, an unresolved V gene covers under half of the shortfall, and the cause of the remainder is unknown. The sample yields about 42,000 clones; around three fifths were counted once. The ten largest account for roughly 20% of the sample. The time point label, read with the paper, signifies: more than 3 weeks on oral tofacitinib. Per the publication, the treatment or condition label means: oral pan-JAK inhibitor, 5-10 mg twice daily.

Sequencing was performed on CD8+ T cells sorted from blood, taken at week 4, from a patient treated with tofacitinib. Receptors were obtained from a human donor with alopecia areata.

This chain joins TRBV28 and TRBJ2-1, with TRBD2 matching 15 bases. Looked up from germline, CDR1 is MDHEN and CDR2 is SYDVKM. The CDR3 is 19 residues long. V dropped 5 bases and J dropped 0; count of bases not matched to a gene: 8. CDR3 sequence reads: CASSPAGTSGGSSYNEQFF. Written as DNA, the CDR3 is TGTGCCAGCAGTCCGGCCGGGACTAGCGGGGGGAGCTCCTACAATGAGCAGTTCTTC.

This clone appeared once. The CDR3 loop is CASSYEVGIEAFF. In DNA, the CDR3 is TGTGCCAGCAGTTATGAAGTAGGAATCGAAGCTTTCTTT. The chain is built from TRBV6-6 and TRBJ1-1; D unresolved. The germline gives CDR1 MNHNY, CDR2 SVGAGI (reference sequence). CDR3 length: 13 amino acids. With 3 bases removed from V and 8 bases from J, the gap between germline ends came to 13 bases.

The V call is TRBV7-9, the J call TRBJ2-1, with D hard to call. This CDR3 has 12 residues. CDR1 SEHNR and CDR2 FQNEAQ come from the germline V gene (reference sequence). With 5 bases removed from V and 8 bases from J, the gap between germline ends came to 10 bases. The CDR3, as DNA: TGTGCCAGCAGCGATTCGATGGATGAGCAGTTCTTC. This gives the protein CASSDSMDEQFF.

This clone was picked up a small number of times. The CDR3 coding sequence is TGTGCCAGCAGCTCCCGGACTAGCGGGGGGGAGAATGAGCAGTTCTTC. Residues: CASSSRTSGGENEQFF. V is TRBV7-9 and J is TRBJ2-1; 15 positions match TRBD2. CDR1 SEHNR and CDR2 FQNEAQ come from the germline V gene (reference sequence). The V segment lost 4 bases and the J segment 7 bases; nucleotides outside the gene matches: 5. The CDR3 length is 16 residues.

This clone was observed a handful of times. The V and J genes are TRBV11-2 and TRBJ2-7; D not certain. The CDR3 spans 15 residues. Looked up from germline, CDR1 is SGHAT and CDR2 is FQNNGV. Trimming took 4 bases from V and 2 from J, leaving 15 bases between them. CDR3 sequence: CASSSVIIRPYEQYF. DNA for the CDR3: TGTGCCAGCAGCTCCGTGATAATTAGGCCCTACGAGCAGTACTTC.

The genes are TRBV4-3 and TRBJ2-7; TRBD1 matches at 12 bases. With 6 bases clipped from V and 4 bases from J, the junction kept 7 bases outside the gene matches. CDR1 and CDR2 (germline): LGHNA, YSLEER. The CDR3 contains 15 residues. The CDR3 DNA is TGCGCCAGCAGTCCAGGGACAGGGGGCGCGTACGAGCAGTACTTC. This encodes CASSPGTGGAYEQYF.

The CDR3, as DNA: TGTGCCAGCAGTCCATTATCGAGACAGGGGGGAAATGAGCAGTTCTTC. This translates into CASSPLSRQGGNEQFF. The chain combines TRBV27 with TRBJ2-1, with 9 positions matching TRBD1. After removal of 5 bases from V and 7 bases from J, the junction contained 12 bases not matched to a gene. The CDR3 is 16 amino acids. CDR1 and CDR2 from the germline V gene are MNHEY and SMNVEV (reference sequence).